The rows below give T cell receptor beta chains drawn from one sample of a study of blood T cells in healthy people across ages. Via MiXCR, TCRdb re-called the 5' RACE reads, giving one row per CDR3 protein. The sample includes approximately 780,000 distinct CDR3 sequences, about 26% of them seen just once. The sample was also reused in another study, on T cells of mothers and their children.

Sequencing was performed on blood. These receptors were taken from a boy between 5 and 17 years old in good health. Both conserved end residues are part of each CDR3. D genes are given only for firm matches. Some rows mark clone size as missing; the rest say once, few, many or name a class of expanded clone.

V: TRBV18
size: few
J: TRBJ1-3
D: NA
DNA: TGTGCCAGCTCACCAGCAGACCGCTCCGGAAACACCATATATTTT
CDR3: CASSPADRSGNTIYF

V: TRBV30
size: NA
J: TRBJ2-1
D: TRBD2
DNA: TGTGCCTGGAGGGGGACTAGCGGTGATGAGCAGTTCTTC
CDR3: CAWRGTSGDEQFF

V: TRBV12-3/TRBV12-4
size: NA
J: TRBJ2-3
D: TRBD2
DNA: TGTGCCAGCAGGAATAGCGGGGGGCACCCAGATACGCAGTATTTT
CDR3: CASRNSGGHPDTQYF

V: TRBV6-5
size: NA
J: TRBJ2-1
D: NA
DNA: TGTGCCAGCAGTTCAACAGGGAGGTCCTACAATGAGCAGTTCTTC
CDR3: CASSSTGRSYNEQFF

V: TRBV6-6
size: NA
J: TRBJ1-5
D: TRBD1
DNA: TGTGCCAGCGCCCCGGGCCAGGGGGTAATCAGGCCCCAGCATTTT
CDR3: CASAPGQGVIRPQHF

V: TRBV6-1
size: few
J: TRBJ1-5
D: NA
DNA: TGTGCCAGCAGTGGAGCCGGAGGGTCCCGGCAGCCCCAGCATTTT
CDR3: CASSGAGGSRQPQHF

V: TRBV10-3
size: few
J: TRBJ2-5
D: NA
DNA: TGTGCCATCAGTGAAGGGAACTCAAGAGAGACCCAGTACTTC
CDR3: CAISEGNSRETQYF

V: TRBV7-9
size: NA
J: TRBJ1-4
D: NA
DNA: TGTGCCAGCAGCTTAGAGTTCCGACCCCTGAATGAAAAACTGTTTTTT
CDR3: CASSLEFRPLNEKLFF

V: TRBV12-5
size: NA
J: TRBJ1-6
D: NA
DNA: TGTGCTAGTGGCATCGGGAACGCGGCCCTCCACTTT
CDR3: CASGIGNAALHF

V: TRBV29-1
size: few
J: TRBJ2-1
D: TRBD2
DNA: TGCAGCGTTATAGGCCTAGCGGGAGCTTTCTCCTACAATGAGCAGTTCTTC
CDR3: CSVIGLAGAFSYNEQFF

V: TRBV28
size: NA
J: TRBJ2-5
D: NA
DNA: TGTGCCAGCAGAACAGGGGGGGAATTGACCCAGTACTTC
CDR3: CASRTGGELTQYF

V: TRBV10-3
size: NA
J: TRBJ2-5
D: TRBD1
DNA: TGTGCCATCAGTACAGGGGACCTCCAAGAGACCCAGTACTTC
CDR3: CAISTGDLQETQYF

V: TRBV6-6
size: few
J: TRBJ1-2
D: NA
DNA: TGTGCCAGCATCACGGGGGGACCCGCTAACTATGGCTACACCTTC
CDR3: CASITGGPANYGYTF

V: TRBV6-1
size: few
J: TRBJ2-5
D: NA
DNA: TGTGCCAGCAAGAAAGGGGAGCAAGAGACCCAGTACTTC
CDR3: CASKKGEQETQYF

V: TRBV7-6
size: few
J: TRBJ2-7
D: NA
DNA: TGTGCCAGCAGCTTAACTGAGAGCTCCTACGAGCAGTACTTC
CDR3: CASSLTESSYEQYF

V: TRBV7-2
size: NA
J: TRBJ2-5
D: NA
DNA: TGTGCCAGCAGCTCGAGACTAGCCCAGTACTTC
CDR3: CASSSRLAQYF

V: TRBV12-3/TRBV12-4
size: many
J: TRBJ2-7
D: TRBD1
DNA: TGTGCCAGCAGTTTGACAGGGGTATACGAGCAGTACTTC
CDR3: CASSLTGVYEQYF

V: TRBV9
size: few
J: TRBJ2-7
D: NA
DNA: TGTGCCAGCAGCAAAGACAGAAAACCCTACGAGCAGTACTTC
CDR3: CASSKDRKPYEQYF

V: TRBV11-2
size: few
J: TRBJ1-4
D: NA
DNA: TGTGCCAGCAGCTTAGGCCCCGGCCGGGAAAAACTGTTTTTT
CDR3: CASSLGPGREKLFF

V: TRBV9
size: few
J: TRBJ1-4
D: NA
DNA: TGTGCCAGCAGCGTAGCCGGCGGGGCAACTAATGAAAAACTGTTTTTT
CDR3: CASSVAGGATNEKLFF

V: TRBV12-3/TRBV12-4
size: few
J: TRBJ2-6
D: NA
DNA: TGTGCCAGCAGTTTTTCTTGGACGGGCGGGGCCAACGTCCTGACTTTC
CDR3: CASSFSWTGGANVLTF

V: TRBV20-1
size: NA
J: TRBJ2-7
D: TRBD1
DNA: TGCAGTGCTAGAGACCCCGGGACAGGGGTAGACTCCTACGAGCAGTACTTC
CDR3: CSARDPGTGVDSYEQYF

V: TRBV12-3/TRBV12-4
size: NA
J: TRBJ2-1
D: TRBD1
DNA: TGTGCCAGCAGTTCTAGGGACAGGGGGCTGTACAATGAGCAGTTCTTC
CDR3: CASSSRDRGLYNEQFF

V: TRBV20-1
size: few
J: TRBJ2-7
D: NA
DNA: TGCAGTGCTAGAGATAACCGGGGGGCCAAGGACGAGCAGTACTTC
CDR3: CSARDNRGAKDEQYF

V: TRBV4-2
size: few
J: TRBJ2-7
D: NA
DNA: TGTGCCAGCAGCCAAGATCCAGGGGCCTCCTACGAGCAGTACTTC
CDR3: CASSQDPGASYEQYF

V: TRBV5-1
size: few
J: TRBJ2-5
D: NA
DNA: TGCGCCAGCAGCTCGTACAGGAAAGAGACCCAGTACTTC
CDR3: CASSSYRKETQYF

V: TRBV12-3/TRBV12-4
size: many
J: TRBJ2-7
D: TRBD1
DNA: TGTGCCAGCAGTCCTGGAGGGACAGGGGGCAACGAGCAGTACTTC
CDR3: CASSPGGTGGNEQYF

V: TRBV5-6
size: NA
J: TRBJ2-1
D: NA
DNA: TGTGCCAGCAGCTTCGGGTCGAGCCCCTACAATGAGCAGTTCTTC
CDR3: CASSFGSSPYNEQFF

V: TRBV7-9
size: NA
J: TRBJ2-3
D: TRBD2
DNA: TGTGCCAGCAGTAAGCGGGGGGAAACAGATACGCAGTATTTT
CDR3: CASSKRGETDTQYF

V: TRBV29-1
size: many
J: TRBJ2-5
D: TRBD2
DNA: TGCAGCGCGGGGGGGGCCCAAGAGACCCAGTACTTC
CDR3: CSAGGAQETQYF

V: TRBV7-3
size: NA
J: TRBJ2-5
D: NA
DNA: TGTGCCAGCAGCTTTCAGCGAGGAGAGACCCAGTACTTC
CDR3: CASSFQRGETQYF

V: TRBV6-1
size: NA
J: TRBJ1-1
D: TRBD1
DNA: TGTGCCAGCAGTGAGCGGACAGGGGTAAAAGCTTTCTTT
CDR3: CASSERTGVKAFF

V: TRBV3-1
size: NA
J: TRBJ2-1
D: TRBD2
DNA: TGTGCCAGCAGCCAAGACTGGGCGGGGGGCCAAAATGAGCAGTTCTTC
CDR3: CASSQDWAGGQNEQFF

V: TRBV28
size: NA
J: TRBJ2-1
D: NA
DNA: TGTGCCAGCAGGTCGTACAATGAGCAGTTCTTC
CDR3: CASRSYNEQFF

V: TRBV20-1
size: few
J: TRBJ1-2
D: NA
DNA: TGCAGTGCAACCGATCGGGAGATGGACTATGGCTACACCTTC
CDR3: CSATDREMDYGYTF

V: TRBV6-2/TRBV6-3
size: NA
J: TRBJ2-7
D: NA
DNA: TGTGCCAGCAGTTACGGTCGGTCAGGGCTCCTTCACGAGCAGTACTTC
CDR3: CASSYGRSGLLHEQYF

V: TRBV5-5
size: few
J: TRBJ2-2
D: NA
DNA: TGTGCCAGCAGCCTGCAGGGTGTCACCGGGGAGCTGTTTTTT
CDR3: CASSLQGVTGELFF

V: TRBV20-1
size: once
J: TRBJ2-1
D: NA
DNA: TGCAGTGCTAGAGAGGACTGGGAGCAGTTCTTC
CDR3: CSAREDWEQFF

V: TRBV4-1
size: NA
J: TRBJ2-5
D: TRBD2
DNA: TGCGCCAGTAGCCAAGATGTTGCGCTAGCGGGGGAAGAGACCCAGTACTTC
CDR3: CASSQDVALAGEETQYF

V: TRBV20-1
size: few
J: TRBJ1-1
D: NA
DNA: TGCAGTGCCCGGACGGGGATGAACACTGAAGCTTTCTTT
CDR3: CSARTGMNTEAFF

V: TRBV6-2/TRBV6-3
size: NA
J: TRBJ1-1
D: TRBD1
DNA: TGTGCCAGCAGTTACGCGTGGGAGCAGGGGGCCCCCTTGAACACTGAAGCTTTCTTT
CDR3: CASSYAWEQGAPLNTEAFF

V: TRBV30
size: NA
J: TRBJ2-2
D: TRBD2
DNA: TGTGCCTGGAGTTTGGCGGGCGGGGGGCTGTTTTTT
CDR3: CAWSLAGGGLFF

V: TRBV7-9
size: NA
J: TRBJ1-4
D: TRBD1
DNA: TGTGCCAGCAGCCCGTCCCCCGGACAGGGAAAACTGTTTTTT
CDR3: CASSPSPGQGKLFF

V: TRBV5-1
size: NA
J: TRBJ1-4
D: NA
DNA: TGCGCCAGCAGAGGTGAGGGGGCAACTAATGAAAAACTGTTTTTT
CDR3: CASRGEGATNEKLFF

V: TRBV10-3
size: few
J: TRBJ2-5
D: TRBD2
DNA: TGTGCCATCAGGGTCCCGGGGGGGGCCCAGTACTTC
CDR3: CAIRVPGGAQYF

V: TRBV6-1
size: few
J: TRBJ1-1
D: NA
DNA: TGTGCCAGCAGTGAAGCTCCGGGGGCGAGAACTGAAGCTTTCTTT
CDR3: CASSEAPGARTEAFF

V: TRBV10-1
size: few
J: TRBJ2-5
D: NA
DNA: TGCGCCAGCAGTGGGGGGGCGGATTTGGAGACCCAGTACTTC
CDR3: CASSGGADLETQYF

V: TRBV4-1
size: few
J: TRBJ1-5
D: NA
DNA: TGCGCCAGCAGCTCCCGGGGGGGGTATCAGCCCCAGCATTTT
CDR3: CASSSRGGYQPQHF